This TCR beta chain comes out of a study of CD4 T cells in relation to SARS-CoV-2 and coronaviruses. Repertoires were generated with immunoSEQ multiplex PCR, while TCRdb's copy carries only in-frame clones and drops some. The data contain approximately 43,000 clones, over 75% of them singletons. V lost 6 bases and J 5 bases, leaving 17 bases between the germline ends. Germline V gives CDR1 MNHEY, CDR2 SMNVEV (reference sequence). CDR3 length: 14 amino acids. On this clone itself: No antigen is known for it.

This chain connects TRBV27 to TRBJ2-7, with D maybe TRBD1 (6 bases). Sequencing was carried out using naive CD4+ T cells from PBMCs, cultured in vitro. Subset described: naive CD4+ T cells isolated by negative enrichment. This TCR was sampled from an adult with COVID-19. The CDR3 loop is CASRPGQSPDEQYF. The CDR3 DNA reads as TGTGCCAGCAGACCGGGACAAAGCCCGGACGAGCAGTACTTC.